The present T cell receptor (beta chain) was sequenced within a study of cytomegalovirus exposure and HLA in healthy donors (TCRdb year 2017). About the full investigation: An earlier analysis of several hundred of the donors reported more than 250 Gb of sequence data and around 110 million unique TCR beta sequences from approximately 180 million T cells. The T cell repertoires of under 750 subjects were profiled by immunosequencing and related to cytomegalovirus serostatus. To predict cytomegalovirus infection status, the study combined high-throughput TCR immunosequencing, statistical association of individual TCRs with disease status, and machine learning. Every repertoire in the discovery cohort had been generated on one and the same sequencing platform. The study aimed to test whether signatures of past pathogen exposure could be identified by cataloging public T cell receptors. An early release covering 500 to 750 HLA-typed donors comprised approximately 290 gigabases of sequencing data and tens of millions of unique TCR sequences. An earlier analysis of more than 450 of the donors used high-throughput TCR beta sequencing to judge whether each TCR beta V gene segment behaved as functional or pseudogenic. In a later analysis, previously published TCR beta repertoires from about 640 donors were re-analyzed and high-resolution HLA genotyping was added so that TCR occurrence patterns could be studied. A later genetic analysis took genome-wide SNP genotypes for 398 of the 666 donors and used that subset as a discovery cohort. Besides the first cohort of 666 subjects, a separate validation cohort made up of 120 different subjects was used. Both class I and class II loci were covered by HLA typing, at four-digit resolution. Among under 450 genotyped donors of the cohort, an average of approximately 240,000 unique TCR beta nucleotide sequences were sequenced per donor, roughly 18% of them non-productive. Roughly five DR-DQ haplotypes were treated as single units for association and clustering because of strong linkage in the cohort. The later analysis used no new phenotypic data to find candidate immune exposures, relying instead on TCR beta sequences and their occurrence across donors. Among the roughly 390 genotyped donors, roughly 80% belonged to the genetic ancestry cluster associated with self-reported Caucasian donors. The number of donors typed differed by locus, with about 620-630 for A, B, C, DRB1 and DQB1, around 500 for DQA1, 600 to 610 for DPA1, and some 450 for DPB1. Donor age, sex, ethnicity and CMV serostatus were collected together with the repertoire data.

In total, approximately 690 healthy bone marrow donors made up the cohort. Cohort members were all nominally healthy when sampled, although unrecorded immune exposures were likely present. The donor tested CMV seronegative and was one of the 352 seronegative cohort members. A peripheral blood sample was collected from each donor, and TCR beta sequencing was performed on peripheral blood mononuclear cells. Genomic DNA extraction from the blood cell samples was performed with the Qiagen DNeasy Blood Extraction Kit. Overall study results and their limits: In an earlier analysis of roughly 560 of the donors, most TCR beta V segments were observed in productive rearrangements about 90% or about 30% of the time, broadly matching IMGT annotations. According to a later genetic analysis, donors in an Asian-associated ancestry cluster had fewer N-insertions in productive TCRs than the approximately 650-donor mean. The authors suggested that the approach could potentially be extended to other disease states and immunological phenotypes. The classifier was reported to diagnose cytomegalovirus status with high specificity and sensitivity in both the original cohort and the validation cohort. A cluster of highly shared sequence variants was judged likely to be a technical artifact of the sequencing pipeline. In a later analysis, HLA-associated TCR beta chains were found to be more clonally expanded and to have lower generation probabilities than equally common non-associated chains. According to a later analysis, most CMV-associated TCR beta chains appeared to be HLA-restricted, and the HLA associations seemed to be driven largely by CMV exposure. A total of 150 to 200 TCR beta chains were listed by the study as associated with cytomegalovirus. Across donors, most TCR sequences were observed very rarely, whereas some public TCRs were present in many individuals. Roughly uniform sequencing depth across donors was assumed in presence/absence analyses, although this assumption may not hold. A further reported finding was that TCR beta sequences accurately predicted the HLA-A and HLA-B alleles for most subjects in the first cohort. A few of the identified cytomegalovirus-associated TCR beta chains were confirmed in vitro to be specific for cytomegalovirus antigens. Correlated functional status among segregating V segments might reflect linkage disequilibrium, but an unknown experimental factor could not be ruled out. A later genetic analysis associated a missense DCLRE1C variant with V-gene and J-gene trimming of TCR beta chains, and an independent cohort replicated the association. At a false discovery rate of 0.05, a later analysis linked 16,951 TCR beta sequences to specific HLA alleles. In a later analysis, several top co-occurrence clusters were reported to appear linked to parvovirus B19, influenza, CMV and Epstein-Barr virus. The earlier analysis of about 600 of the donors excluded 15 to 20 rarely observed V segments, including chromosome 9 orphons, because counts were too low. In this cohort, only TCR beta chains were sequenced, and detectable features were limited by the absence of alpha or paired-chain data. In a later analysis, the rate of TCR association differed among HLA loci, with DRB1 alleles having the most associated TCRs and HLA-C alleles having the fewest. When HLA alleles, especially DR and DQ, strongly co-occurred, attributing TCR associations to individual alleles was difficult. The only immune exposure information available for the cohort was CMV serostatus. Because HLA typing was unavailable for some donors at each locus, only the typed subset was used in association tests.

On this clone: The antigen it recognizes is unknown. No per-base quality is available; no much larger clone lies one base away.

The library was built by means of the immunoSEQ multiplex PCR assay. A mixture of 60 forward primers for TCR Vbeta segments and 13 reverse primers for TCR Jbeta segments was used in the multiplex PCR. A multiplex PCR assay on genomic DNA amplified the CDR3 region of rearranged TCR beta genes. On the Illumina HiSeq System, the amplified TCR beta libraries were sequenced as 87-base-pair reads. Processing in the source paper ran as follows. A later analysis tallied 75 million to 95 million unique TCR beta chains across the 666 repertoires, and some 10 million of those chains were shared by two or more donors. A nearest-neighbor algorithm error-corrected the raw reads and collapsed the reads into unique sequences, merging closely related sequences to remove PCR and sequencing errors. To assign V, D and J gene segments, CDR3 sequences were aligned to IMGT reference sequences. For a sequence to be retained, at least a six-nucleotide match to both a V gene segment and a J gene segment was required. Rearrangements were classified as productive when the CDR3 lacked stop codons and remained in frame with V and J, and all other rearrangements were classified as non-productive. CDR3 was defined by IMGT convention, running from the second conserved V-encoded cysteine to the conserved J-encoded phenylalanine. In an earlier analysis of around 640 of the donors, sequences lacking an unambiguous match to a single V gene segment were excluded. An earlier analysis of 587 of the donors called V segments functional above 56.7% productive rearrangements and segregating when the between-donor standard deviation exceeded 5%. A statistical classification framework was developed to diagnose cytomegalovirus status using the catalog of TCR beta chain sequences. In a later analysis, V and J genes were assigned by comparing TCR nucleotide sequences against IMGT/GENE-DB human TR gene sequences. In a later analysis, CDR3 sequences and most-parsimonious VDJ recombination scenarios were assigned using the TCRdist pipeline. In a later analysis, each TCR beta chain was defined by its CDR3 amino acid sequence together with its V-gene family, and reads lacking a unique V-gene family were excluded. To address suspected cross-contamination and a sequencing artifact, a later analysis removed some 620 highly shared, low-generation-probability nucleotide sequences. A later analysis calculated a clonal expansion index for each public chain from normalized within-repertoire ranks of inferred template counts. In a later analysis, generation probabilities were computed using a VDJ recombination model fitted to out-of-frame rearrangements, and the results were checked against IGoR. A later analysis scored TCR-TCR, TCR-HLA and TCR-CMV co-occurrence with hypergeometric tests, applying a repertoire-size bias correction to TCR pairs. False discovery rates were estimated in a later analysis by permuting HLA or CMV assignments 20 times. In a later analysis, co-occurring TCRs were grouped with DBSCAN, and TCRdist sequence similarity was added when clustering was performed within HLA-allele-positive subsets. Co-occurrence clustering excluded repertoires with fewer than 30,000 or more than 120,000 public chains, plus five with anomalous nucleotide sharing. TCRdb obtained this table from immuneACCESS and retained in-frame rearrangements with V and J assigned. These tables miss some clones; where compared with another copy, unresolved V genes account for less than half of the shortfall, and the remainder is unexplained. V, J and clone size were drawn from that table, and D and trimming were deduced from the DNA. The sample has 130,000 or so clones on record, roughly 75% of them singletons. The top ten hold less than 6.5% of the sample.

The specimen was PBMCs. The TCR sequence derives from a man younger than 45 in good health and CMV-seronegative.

The nucleotide sequence is given as TGTGCCAGCAGTTTCAGGGACTACTATAGCAATCAGCCCCAGCATTTT. Protein translation: CASSFRDYYSNQPQHF. The chain couples TRBV28 to TRBJ1-5; a tentative D call is TRBD1 (5 bases match). The CDR3, cysteine through phenylalanine, is 16 amino acids long. CDR3 DNA is the only sequence kept; it has 48 bases, read in frame from the first base. CDR1 and CDR2 (MDHEN, SYDVKM) derive from the germline V gene. V loses 3 bases of germline sequence and J loses 0 bases, and the interval between the two ends is 12 bases.